A selection of T cell receptor beta chains follows, all from one sample in a study of blood T cells in healthy people across ages. TCRdb re-analysed the 5' RACE reads in MiXCR, keeping a single row per CDR3 protein. The sample holds about 1,500,000 distinct CDR3 sequences, approximately 40% seen once. The sample was blood. These receptors all stem from a woman aged 18-29 years in good health. Each CDR3 is given without its conserved first and last residue. Clone size is stated in some rows and not others, as once, few, many or a class when expanded.

v_call: TRBV29-1; clone_size: NA; j_call: TRBJ2-5; cdr3_aa: SVDAGGWETQY
v_call: TRBV7-9; clone_size: NA; j_call: TRBJ1-2; cdr3_aa: ASSLVGGGSDNYGYT
v_call: TRBV4-2; clone_size: NA; j_call: TRBJ2-7; cdr3_aa: ASSHPGGLAETTYEQY
v_call: TRBV6-2/TRBV6-3; clone_size: NA; j_call: TRBJ2-5; cdr3_aa: ASSYLVGGGGQETQY
v_call: TRBV29-1; clone_size: NA; j_call: TRBJ1-3; cdr3_aa: SVLAGDSSGNTIY
v_call: TRBV5-1; clone_size: few; j_call: TRBJ2-7; cdr3_aa: ASSRGQEWDEQY
v_call: TRBV7-8; clone_size: few; j_call: TRBJ2-1; cdr3_aa: ASSPYWKDEQF
v_call: TRBV9; clone_size: NA; j_call: TRBJ2-1; cdr3_aa: ASSVGLAEF
v_call: TRBV12-3/TRBV12-4; clone_size: NA; j_call: TRBJ2-5; cdr3_aa: ASSTRLGGQY
v_call: TRBV12-3/TRBV12-4; clone_size: NA; j_call: TRBJ2-3; cdr3_aa: ASSYAGGRGDTQY
v_call: TRBV2; clone_size: NA; j_call: TRBJ2-6; cdr3_aa: ASSPANGGANVLT
v_call: TRBV6-5; clone_size: few; j_call: TRBJ2-7; cdr3_aa: ASSLYISGSGYEQY
v_call: TRBV7-2; clone_size: many; j_call: TRBJ1-2; cdr3_aa: ASSLSGFNYGYT
v_call: TRBV29-1; clone_size: few; j_call: TRBJ2-3; cdr3_aa: SDYSSGGGTQY
v_call: TRBV7-2; clone_size: NA; j_call: NA; cdr3_aa: ASSTTSGSGYEQY
v_call: TRBV29-1; clone_size: NA; j_call: TRBJ2-1; cdr3_aa: SVTGRAGWNEQF
v_call: TRBV6-4; clone_size: NA; j_call: TRBJ2-1; cdr3_aa: ASSDSGGTGWFNEQF
v_call: TRBV3-1; clone_size: NA; j_call: TRBJ2-7; cdr3_aa: ASSQDRTSGFYEQY
v_call: TRBV10-3; clone_size: NA; j_call: TRBJ2-5; cdr3_aa: AISASGTGHNQETQY
v_call: TRBV12-3/TRBV12-4; clone_size: NA; j_call: TRBJ1-2; cdr3_aa: ASSLPHRPTYGYT
v_call: TRBV6-5; clone_size: NA; j_call: TRBJ2-7; cdr3_aa: ASSSRGGSSYEQY
v_call: TRBV6-1; clone_size: few; j_call: TRBJ2-3; cdr3_aa: ASSATSGVTDTQY
v_call: TRBV29-1; clone_size: NA; j_call: TRBJ1-1; cdr3_aa: SPVDWANTEAF
v_call: TRBV6-5; clone_size: NA; j_call: TRBJ2-1; cdr3_aa: ASRTGGASSYNEQF
v_call: TRBV7-9; clone_size: few; j_call: TRBJ1-5; cdr3_aa: ASSLEGSQPQH
v_call: TRBV29-1; clone_size: NA; j_call: TRBJ1-1; cdr3_aa: SVPRGPLAF
v_call: TRBV12-3/TRBV12-4; clone_size: NA; j_call: TRBJ1-2; cdr3_aa: ASSLTGEDGYT
v_call: TRBV5-1; clone_size: NA; j_call: TRBJ2-7; cdr3_aa: ASSLETGLAVAYEQY
v_call: TRBV7-2; clone_size: NA; j_call: TRBJ2-3; cdr3_aa: ASSRWADTQY
v_call: TRBV7-8; clone_size: NA; j_call: NA; cdr3_aa: ATGGLHYEQY
v_call: TRBV20-1; clone_size: NA; j_call: NA; cdr3_aa: SARGAGGKNEQY
v_call: TRBV5-1; clone_size: NA; j_call: TRBJ2-3; cdr3_aa: ASSWTAGGDPDTQY
v_call: TRBV12-3/TRBV12-4; clone_size: NA; j_call: TRBJ1-4; cdr3_aa: ASSSQMGEKLF
v_call: TRBV6-5; clone_size: NA; j_call: TRBJ2-7; cdr3_aa: ASSYSKNWGYEQY
v_call: TRBV7-2; clone_size: few; j_call: TRBJ2-5; cdr3_aa: ASSSEGPQY
v_call: TRBV10-3; clone_size: NA; j_call: TRBJ1-2; cdr3_aa: AISELKVSPRDGHT
v_call: TRBV10-3; clone_size: many; j_call: TRBJ2-4; cdr3_aa: AISAQGAEAQNIQY
v_call: TRBV4-1; clone_size: NA; j_call: TRBJ2-3; cdr3_aa: ASSQALGGGTDTQY
v_call: TRBV4-1; clone_size: NA; j_call: TRBJ2-1; cdr3_aa: ASSQDPRWGDNNEQF
v_call: TRBV20-1; clone_size: NA; j_call: TRBJ1-2; cdr3_aa: SARLVQGYGYGYT
v_call: TRBV6-5; clone_size: NA; j_call: TRBJ2-1; cdr3_aa: ASRRASYNEQF